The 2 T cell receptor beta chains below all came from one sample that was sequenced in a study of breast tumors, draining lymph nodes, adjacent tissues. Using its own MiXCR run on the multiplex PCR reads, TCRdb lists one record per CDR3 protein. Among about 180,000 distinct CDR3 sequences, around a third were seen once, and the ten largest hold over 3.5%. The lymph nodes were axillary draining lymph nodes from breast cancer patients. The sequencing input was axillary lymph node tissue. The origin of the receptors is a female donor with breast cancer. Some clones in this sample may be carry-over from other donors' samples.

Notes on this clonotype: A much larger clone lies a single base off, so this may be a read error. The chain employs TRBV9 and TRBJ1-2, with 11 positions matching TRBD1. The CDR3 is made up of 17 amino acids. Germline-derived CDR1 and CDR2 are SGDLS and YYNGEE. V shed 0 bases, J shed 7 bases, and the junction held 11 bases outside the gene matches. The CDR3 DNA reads TGTGCCAGCAGCGTAGAGCGTCGGACAGGGGGCAGCTCTGGCTACACCTTC. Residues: CASSVERRTGGSSGYTF.

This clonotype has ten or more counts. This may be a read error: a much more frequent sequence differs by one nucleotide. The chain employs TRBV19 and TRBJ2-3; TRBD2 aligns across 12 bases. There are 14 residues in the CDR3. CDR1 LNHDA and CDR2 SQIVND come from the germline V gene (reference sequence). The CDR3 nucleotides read TGTGCCGGTAGACTAGCGGGAGCAACAGATACGCAGTATTTT. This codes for CAGRLAGATDTQYF.